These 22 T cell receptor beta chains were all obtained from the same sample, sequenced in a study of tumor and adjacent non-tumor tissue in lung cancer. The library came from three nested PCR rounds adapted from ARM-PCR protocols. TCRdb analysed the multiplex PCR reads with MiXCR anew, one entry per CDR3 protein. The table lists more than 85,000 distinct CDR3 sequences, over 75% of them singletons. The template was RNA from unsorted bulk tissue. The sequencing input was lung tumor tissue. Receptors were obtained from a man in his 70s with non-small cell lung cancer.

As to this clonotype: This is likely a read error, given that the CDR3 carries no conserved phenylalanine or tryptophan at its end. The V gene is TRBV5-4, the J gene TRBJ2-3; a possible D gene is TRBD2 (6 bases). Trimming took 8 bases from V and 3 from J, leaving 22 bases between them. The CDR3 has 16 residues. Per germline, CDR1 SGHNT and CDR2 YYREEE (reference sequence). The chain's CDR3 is CARSPTSGRGTDTQYL. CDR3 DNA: TGTGCCAGGAGTCCGACTAGTGGGAGAGGGACAGATACGCAGTATCTT.

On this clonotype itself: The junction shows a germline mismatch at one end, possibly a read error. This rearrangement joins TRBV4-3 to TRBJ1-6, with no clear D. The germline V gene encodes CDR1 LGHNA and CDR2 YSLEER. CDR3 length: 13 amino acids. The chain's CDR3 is CASSQEVDSPHHF. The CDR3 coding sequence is TGCGCCAGCAGCCAAGAAGTTGATTCACCCCACCACTTT.

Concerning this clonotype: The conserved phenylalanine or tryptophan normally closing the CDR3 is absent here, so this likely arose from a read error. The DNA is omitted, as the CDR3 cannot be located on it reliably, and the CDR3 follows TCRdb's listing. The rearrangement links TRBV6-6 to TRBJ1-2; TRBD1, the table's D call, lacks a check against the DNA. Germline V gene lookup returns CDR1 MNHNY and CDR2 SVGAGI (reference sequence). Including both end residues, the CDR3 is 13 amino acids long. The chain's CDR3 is CASSYDDSTGYIL.

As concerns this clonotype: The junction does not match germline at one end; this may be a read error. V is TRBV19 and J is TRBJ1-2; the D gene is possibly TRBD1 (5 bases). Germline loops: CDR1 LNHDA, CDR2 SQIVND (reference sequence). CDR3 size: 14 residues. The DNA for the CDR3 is TGTGCCAATAATATAGCAGGGAGGCGTTATGGCTACAGCTTC. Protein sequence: CANNIAGRRYGYSF.

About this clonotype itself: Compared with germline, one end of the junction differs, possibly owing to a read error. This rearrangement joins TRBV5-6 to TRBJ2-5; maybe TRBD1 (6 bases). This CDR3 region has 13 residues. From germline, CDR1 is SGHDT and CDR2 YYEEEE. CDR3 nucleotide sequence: TGTACCAGCAGCTTGGGGGCGTGGGAGTCCCAGTACTTC. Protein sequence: CTSSLGAWESQYF.

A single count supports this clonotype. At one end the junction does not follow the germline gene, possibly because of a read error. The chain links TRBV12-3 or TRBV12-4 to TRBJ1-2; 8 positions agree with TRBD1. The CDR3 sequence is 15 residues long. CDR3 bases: TGTGCCCGCAGTGCCCTGGACAGGGATAGCTATGGCTACACCTTC. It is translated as CARSALDRDSYGYTF.

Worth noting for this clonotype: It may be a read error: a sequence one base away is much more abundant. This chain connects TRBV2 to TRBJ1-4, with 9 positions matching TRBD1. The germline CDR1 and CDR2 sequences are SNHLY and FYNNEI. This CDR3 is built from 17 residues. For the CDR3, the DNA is TGTGCCAGCAGTATCCGAAAACAGGGGGCAACTAATAAAAAACTGTTTTTT. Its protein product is CASSIRKQGATNKKLFF.

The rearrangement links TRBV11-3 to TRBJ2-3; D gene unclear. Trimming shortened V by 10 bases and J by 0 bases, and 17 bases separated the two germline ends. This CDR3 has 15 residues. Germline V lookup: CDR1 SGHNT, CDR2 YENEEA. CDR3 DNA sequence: TGTGCCATCACCCATTGGGAAGTAAGCACAGATACGCAGTATTTT. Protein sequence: CAITHWEVSTDTQYF.

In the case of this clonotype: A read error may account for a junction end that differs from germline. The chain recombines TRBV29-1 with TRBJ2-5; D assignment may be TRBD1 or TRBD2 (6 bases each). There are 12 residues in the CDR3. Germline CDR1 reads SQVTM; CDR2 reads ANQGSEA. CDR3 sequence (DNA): TGCAGCATACAGGGACTCCCGGCTTATACCCAATTC. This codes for CSIQGLPAYTQF.

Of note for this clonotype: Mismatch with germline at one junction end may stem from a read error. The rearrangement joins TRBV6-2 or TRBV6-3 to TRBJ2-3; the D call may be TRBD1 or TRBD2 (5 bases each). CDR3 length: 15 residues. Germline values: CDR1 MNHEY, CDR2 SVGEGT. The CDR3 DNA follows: TGTGCCAGCAGTTACCGGGACCCGCAGACTGATACGCACTATTTT. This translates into CASSYRDPQTDTHYF.

CDR3 sequence reads: CASGFRVGELFF. The CDR3 nucleotides are TGTGCTAGTGGCTTCAGGGTCGGGGAGCTGTTTTTT. V is TRBV12-5 and J is TRBJ2-2, with a possible D match to TRBD1 (5 bases). This CDR3 is built from 12 residues. CDR1 is LGHNT, CDR2 FRNRAP, per germline. Trimming left V 6 bases short and J 7 bases short, with 9 bases between.

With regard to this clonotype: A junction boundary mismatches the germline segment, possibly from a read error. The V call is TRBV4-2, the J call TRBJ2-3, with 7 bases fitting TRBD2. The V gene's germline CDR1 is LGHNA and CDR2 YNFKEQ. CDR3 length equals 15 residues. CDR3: CASSPVRGSADTQYF. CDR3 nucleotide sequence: TGCGCCAGCAGCCCCGTGCGGGGGTCCGCAGATACGCAGTATTTT.

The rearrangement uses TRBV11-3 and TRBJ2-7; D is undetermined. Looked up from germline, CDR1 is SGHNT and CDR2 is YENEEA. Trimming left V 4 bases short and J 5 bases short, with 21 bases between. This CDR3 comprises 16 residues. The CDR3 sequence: CASSSSGKSGSDEQYF. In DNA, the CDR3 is TGTGCCAGCAGCTCCTCCGGTAAATCAGGAAGTGACGAGCAGTACTTC.

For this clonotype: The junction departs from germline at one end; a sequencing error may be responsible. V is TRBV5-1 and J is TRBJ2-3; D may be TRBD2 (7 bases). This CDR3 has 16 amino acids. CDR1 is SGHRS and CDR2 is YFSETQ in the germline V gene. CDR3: CASSLFASGDTDMQYF. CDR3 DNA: TGCGCCAGCAGCTTGTTTGCCAGCGGGGACACAGATATGCAGTATTTT.

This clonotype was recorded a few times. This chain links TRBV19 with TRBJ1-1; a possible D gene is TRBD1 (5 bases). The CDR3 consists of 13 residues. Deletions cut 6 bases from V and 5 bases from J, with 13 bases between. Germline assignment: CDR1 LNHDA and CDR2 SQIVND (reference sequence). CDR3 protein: CASSLGHGTEAFF. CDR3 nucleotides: TGTGCCAGTAGCCTCGGACATGGGACTGAAGCTTTCTTT.

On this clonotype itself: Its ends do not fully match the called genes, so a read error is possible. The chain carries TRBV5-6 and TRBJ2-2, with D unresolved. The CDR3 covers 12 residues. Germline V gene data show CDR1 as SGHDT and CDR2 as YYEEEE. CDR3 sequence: CARSPPTGELFF. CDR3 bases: TGTGCCAGAAGCCCCCCGACCGGAGAGCTGTTTTTT.

The CDR3 DNA sequence: TGCAGCGTTGCCCCGATTGGGCGGCGGGTAAACATTCAGTACTTC. Amino acids: CSVAPIGRRVNIQYF. This rearrangement joins TRBV29-1 to TRBJ2-4, with D perhaps TRBD2 (5 bases). Trimming pared 4 bases from V and 6 bases from J, leaving 19 bases between. This CDR3 has 15 residues. Germline CDR1 is SQVTM and CDR2 is ANQGSEA. Together with reference TRBV29-1 and TRBJ2-4, the CDR3 gives the full variable domain: SAVISQKPSRDICQRGTSLTIQCQVDSQVTMMFWYRQQPGQSLTLIATANQGSEATYESGFVIDKFPISRPNLTFSTLTVSNMSPEDSSIYLCSVAPIGRRVNIQYFGAGTRLSVL.

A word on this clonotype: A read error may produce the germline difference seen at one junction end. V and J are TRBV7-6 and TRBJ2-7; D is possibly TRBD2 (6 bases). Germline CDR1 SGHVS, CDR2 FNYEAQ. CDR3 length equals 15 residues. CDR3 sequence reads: CASSLAAPPEDEQYF. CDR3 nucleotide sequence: TGTGCAAGCAGCTTAGCGGCACCCCCTGAGGACGAGCAGTACTTC. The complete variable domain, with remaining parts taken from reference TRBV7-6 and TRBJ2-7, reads GAGVSQSPRYKVTKRGQDVALRCDPISGHVSLYWYRQALGQGPEFLTYFNYEAQQDKSGLPNDRFSAERPEGSISTLTIQRTEQRDSAMYRCASSLAAPPEDEQYFGPGTRLTVT.

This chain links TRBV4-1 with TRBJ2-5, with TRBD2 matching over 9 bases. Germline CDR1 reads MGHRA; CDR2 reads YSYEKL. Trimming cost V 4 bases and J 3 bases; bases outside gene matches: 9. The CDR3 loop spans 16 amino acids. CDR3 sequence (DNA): TGCGCCAGCAGCCGCTTTGGACTAGCGAATAAAGAGACCCAGTACTTC. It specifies CASSRFGLANKETQYF.

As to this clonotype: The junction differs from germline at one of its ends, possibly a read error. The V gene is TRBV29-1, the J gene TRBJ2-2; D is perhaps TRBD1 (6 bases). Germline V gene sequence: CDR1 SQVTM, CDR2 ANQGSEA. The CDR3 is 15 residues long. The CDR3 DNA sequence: TGCAGCGTCACAGGGACACGGGGTTCGACCGGGGAGCTGTTGTTT. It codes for CSVTGTRGSTGELLF.

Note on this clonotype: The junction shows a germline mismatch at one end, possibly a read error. The CDR3, as DNA: TGCAGTGCTGGAGATTGGACTAGCGGTTACAATGAGCAGTTCTTC. Translating gives CSAGDWTSGYNEQFF. The rearrangement links TRBV20-1 to TRBJ2-1; 10 bases align to TRBD2. CDR1 and CDR2 (germline): DFQATT, SNEGSKA (reference sequence). CDR3 length: 15 residues.

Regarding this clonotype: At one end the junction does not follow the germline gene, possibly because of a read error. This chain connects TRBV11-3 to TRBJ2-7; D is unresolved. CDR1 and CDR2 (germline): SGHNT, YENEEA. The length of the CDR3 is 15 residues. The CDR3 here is CASSSMIVSVYEQYF. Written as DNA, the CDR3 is TGTGCCAGTAGCTCGATGATAGTTTCCGTGTACGAACAGTACTTC.